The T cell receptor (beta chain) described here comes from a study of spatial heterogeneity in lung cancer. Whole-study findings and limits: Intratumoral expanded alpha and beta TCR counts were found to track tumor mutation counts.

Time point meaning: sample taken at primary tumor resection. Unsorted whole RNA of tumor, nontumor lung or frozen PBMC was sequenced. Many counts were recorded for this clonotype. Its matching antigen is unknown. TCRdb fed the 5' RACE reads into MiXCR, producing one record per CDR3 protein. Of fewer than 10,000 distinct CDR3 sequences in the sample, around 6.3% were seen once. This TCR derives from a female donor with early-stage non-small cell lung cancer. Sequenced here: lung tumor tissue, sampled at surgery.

For the CDR3, the DNA is TGTGCCAGCAGTTTCAACAGTGTAGGCGAGCAGTACTTC. The encoded protein is CASSFNSVGEQYF. The chain carries TRBV28 and TRBJ2-7, with D unclear. The CDR3 sequence is 13 residues long. Trimming took off 3 bases at V and 6 bases at J, with 12 bases between the two ends. Germline-derived CDR1 and CDR2 are MDHEN and SYDVKM.